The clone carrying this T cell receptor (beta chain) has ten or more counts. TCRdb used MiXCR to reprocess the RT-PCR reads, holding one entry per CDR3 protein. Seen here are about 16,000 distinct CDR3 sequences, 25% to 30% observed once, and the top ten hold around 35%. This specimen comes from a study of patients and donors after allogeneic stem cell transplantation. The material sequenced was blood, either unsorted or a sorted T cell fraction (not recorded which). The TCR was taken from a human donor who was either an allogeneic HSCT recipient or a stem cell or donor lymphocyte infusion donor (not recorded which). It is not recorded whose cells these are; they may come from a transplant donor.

CDR3 coding DNA: TGTGCCAGCAGTTACTCGAGAGGTGGGAATAGCAATCAGCCCCAGCATTTT. It specifies CASSYSRGGNSNQPQHF. The chain links TRBV6-6 to TRBJ1-5; D uncertain. Germline V gene lookup returns CDR1 MNHNY and CDR2 SVGAGI (reference sequence). This CDR3 region has 17 residues. With 0 bases removed from V and 0 bases from J, the gap between germline ends came to 12 bases.